Listed below are T cell receptor beta chains from one sample, sequenced in a study of blood T cell repertoires in COVID-19. Libraries were prepared by immunoSEQ multiplex PCR; TCRdb keeps only in-frame clonotypes and omits some of them. The sample holds 200,000 to 250,000 clones, less than 90% seen once. Sequences were obtained from peripheral blood. The receptors derive from a woman older than 75 with active or convalescent COVID-19. CDR3s include the opening cysteine and the closing phenylalanine or tryptophan. Expanded clones get a size class; other rows say once, few or many, or leave the size out.

v_gene: TRBV6-5
abundance: NA
CDR3aa: CASSYSRGRTNEKLFF

v_gene: TRBV30
abundance: NA
CDR3aa: CAWGAGNTIYF

v_gene: TRBV6-6
abundance: NA
CDR3aa: CASSYSGTSGGYEQYF

v_gene: TRBV12-3/TRBV12-4
abundance: NA
CDR3aa: CASSSSSGNTIYF

v_gene: TRBV5-1
abundance: once
CDR3aa: CASSLLRGTNTEAFF

v_gene: TRBV11-1
abundance: NA
CDR3aa: CASSPQRTNTEAFF

v_gene: TRBV11-2
abundance: NA
CDR3aa: CASSLISGGFNYGYTF

v_gene: TRBV6-5
abundance: NA
CDR3aa: CASSRTGVEQPQHF

v_gene: TRBV19
abundance: few
CDR3aa: CATLPGIGTTEAFF

v_gene: TRBV7-2
abundance: NA
CDR3aa: CASSLVSAGRAEQYF

v_gene: TRBV29-1
abundance: NA
CDR3aa: CSGSGQGLLTDTEAFF

v_gene: TRBV2
abundance: NA
CDR3aa: CASMRQGNNEQFF

v_gene: TRBV6-5
abundance: NA
CDR3aa: CASSYGGGAAYNEQFF

v_gene: TRBV5-1
abundance: few
CDR3aa: CASSFGGAGNSPLHF

v_gene: TRBV10-3
abundance: once
CDR3aa: CAISESTIGADF

v_gene: TRBV5-8
abundance: NA
CDR3aa: CASSQGPNTGELFF

v_gene: TRBV11-1
abundance: NA
CDR3aa: CASSTAGFGGYTF

v_gene: TRBV20-1
abundance: NA
CDR3aa: CSARSGNTIYF

v_gene: TRBV7-9
abundance: NA
CDR3aa: CASSPRTGVADTQYF

v_gene: TRBV6-6
abundance: few
CDR3aa: CASSYGGASLDTQYF

v_gene: TRBV19
abundance: NA
CDR3aa: CASSPGQNQPQHF

v_gene: TRBV6-1
abundance: NA
CDR3aa: CASSEPGLSNQPQHF

v_gene: TRBV6-6
abundance: NA
CDR3aa: CASSYDLIYEQYF

v_gene: TRBV28
abundance: NA
CDR3aa: CASSLWAGDYGYTF

v_gene: TRBV6-4
abundance: NA
CDR3aa: CASSAFGGTGYTF

v_gene: TRBV30
abundance: once
CDR3aa: CAWSKLAGGPGELFF

v_gene: TRBV7-9
abundance: NA
CDR3aa: CASSQMGQRNEKLFF

v_gene: TRBV6-5
abundance: NA
CDR3aa: CASESRGNDGYTF

v_gene: TRBV7-2
abundance: NA
CDR3aa: CASSLAGTGADTQYF

v_gene: TRBV27
abundance: NA
CDR3aa: CASSQNSGTAYGYTF

v_gene: TRBV11-2
abundance: NA
CDR3aa: CASSSSGKQETQYF

v_gene: TRBV6-2/TRBV6-3
abundance: NA
CDR3aa: CASSYRRGGRVTEAFF

v_gene: TRBV24-1
abundance: NA
CDR3aa: CATSDRSGNEQFF

v_gene: TRBV18
abundance: NA
CDR3aa: CASSPFEGAEAFF

v_gene: TRBV4-1
abundance: NA
CDR3aa: CASSTRYRETNEKLFF

v_gene: TRBV5-1
abundance: NA
CDR3aa: CASSKDGGVHNEQFF

v_gene: TRBV5-5
abundance: NA
CDR3aa: CASSSTGILNEQFF

v_gene: TRBV11-1
abundance: NA
CDR3aa: CASSLGGQGNEQFF

v_gene: TRBV7-3
abundance: NA
CDR3aa: CASSLLTGQGANEQFF

v_gene: TRBV3-1/TRBV3-2
abundance: once
CDR3aa: CATSHEGGGLAGEKSSTDTQYF

v_gene: TRBV7-2
abundance: NA
CDR3aa: CASSYLLTRSTDTQYF